The next 19 T cell receptor beta chains were all read from a single sample in a study of human T cells and chemical hapten exposure. TCRdb fed the RACE reads into MiXCR, producing one record per CDR3 protein. Among some 80,000 distinct CDR3 sequences listed, approximately 10% were seen once. Noted time point: patch test 2, 6 weeks after DPC sensitization. Stated treatment: therapeutic diphenylcyclopropenone sensitization with weekly scalp DPC. Sequenced here: whole blood, sampled in connection with sensitization to the hapten diphenylcyclopropenone (DPC). The receptors stem from a woman in her twenties or thirties with alopecia areata. Some clones in this sample may be carry-over from other donors' samples.

V gene TRBV10-1 combines with J gene TRBJ1-2; D remains ambiguous. V was trimmed by 4 bases and J by 5 bases, leaving 11 bases between them. The CDR3 is 13 amino acids. Germline lookup yields CDR1 WNHNN and CDR2 SYGVQD (reference sequence). Here the CDR3 DNA reads TGCGCCAGCAGTGTAGACGGATCTTATGGCTACACCTTC. Translating gives CASSVDGSYGYTF.

This clonotype appeared many times. This chain joins TRBV12-3 or TRBV12-4 and TRBJ1-1; D is uncertain. The CDR3 covers 16 residues. With 1 base removed from V and 0 bases from J, the gap between germline ends came to 12 bases. The CDR3 nucleotides are TGTGCCAGCAGTTTAGGGAGGGAGGTCGTGAACACTGAAGCTTTCTTT. Translating gives CASSLGREVVNTEAFF.

The J gene is TRBJ1-1, the V gene TRBV5-1; TRBD1 agrees at 8 bases. Looked up from germline, CDR1 is SGHRS and CDR2 is YFSETQ. The CDR3 totals 17 residues. The V and J ends lost 2 bases and 0 bases, in that order; junction bases with no gene match: 9. In DNA form, the CDR3 reads TGCGCCAGCAGCTTAGGACAGGGTGGCCGAATGAACACTGAAGCTTTCTTT. Translated, it gives CASSLGQGGRMNTEAFF. The complete variable domain, with remaining parts taken from reference TRBV5-1 and TRBJ1-1, reads KAGVTQTPRYLIKTRGQQVTLSCSPISGHRSVSWYQQTPGQGLQFLFEYFSETQRNKGNFPGRFSGRQFSNSRSEMNVSTLELGDSALYLCASSLGQGGRMNTEAFFGQGTRLTVV.

This clonotype came up many times. This CDR3 is CASSQMTSGSNEQFF. The CDR3 DNA sequence: TGTGCCAGCAGTCAGATGACTAGCGGGAGCAATGAGCAGTTCTTC. This chain joins TRBV6-5 and TRBJ2-1; 12 bases agree with TRBD2. CDR1 is MNHEY and CDR2 is SVGAGI in the germline V gene. The CDR3 loop spans 15 amino acids. With 5 bases clipped from V and 6 bases from J, the junction kept 5 bases outside the gene matches.

This clonotype was observed at least ten times. The chain carries TRBV29-1 and TRBJ2-2, with 9 bases lining up with TRBD2. With V trimmed by 3 bases and J by 5 bases, 7 bases remained unmatched. The germline CDR1 and CDR2 sequences are SQVTM and ANQGSEA. The CDR3 contains 15 residues. CDR3 loop: CSVEIAGARTGELFF. The CDR3 nucleotides are TGCAGCGTTGAGATAGCGGGAGCTCGTACCGGGGAGCTGTTTTTT.

This clonotype was found many times. The rearrangement joins TRBV6-2 or TRBV6-3 to TRBJ1-5, with D maybe TRBD1 (5 bases). The V end lost 5 bases, the J end lost 5 bases, and 10 bases lay between the germline ends. The length of the CDR3 is 13 residues. The V gene's germline CDR1 is MNHEY and CDR2 SVGEGT. In DNA form, the CDR3 reads TGTGCCAGCAGTATCCAGGGTCATCAGCCCCAGCATTTT. It is translated as CASSIQGHQPQHF.

The rearrangement links TRBV9 to TRBJ2-1; 9 bases agree with TRBD1. Germline V gene data show CDR1 as SGDLS and CDR2 as YYNGEE. The V segment lost 4 bases and the J segment 1 base; nucleotides outside the gene matches: 6. The CDR3 runs 16 residues. The CDR3 DNA sequence: TGTGCCAGCAGCCTTGGGACAGGGCGATCCTACAATGAGCAGTTCTTC. It specifies CASSLGTGRSYNEQFF.

This clonotype was recorded a few times. The rearrangement links TRBV19 to TRBJ2-7; the D is unclear. Trimming cost V 0 bases and J 2 bases, with 11 bases left between them. CDR1 and CDR2 from the germline V gene are LNHDA and SQIVND (reference sequence). The CDR3 contains 15 residues. The DNA of the CDR3 is TGTGCCAGTAGTATAGATTTGGCCGGAACCTACGAGCAGTACTTC. It translates to CASSIDLAGTYEQYF.

The chain joins TRBV20-1 to TRBJ1-1; no clear D gene. This CDR3 has 12 amino acids. Germline V gene lookup returns CDR1 DFQATT and CDR2 SNEGSKA (reference sequence). Trimming left V 1 base short and J 0 bases short, with 3 bases between. DNA for the CDR3: TGCAGTGCTAGAGTAATGAACACTGAAGCTTTCTTT. As protein: CSARVMNTEAFF.

This clonotype occurred many times. The chain is built from TRBV5-5 and TRBJ2-3, with 9 bases aligning to TRBD2. The CDR3 has 16 residues. Germline CDR1 and CDR2: SGHKS and YYEKEE (reference sequence). The ends lost 0 bases at V and 2 bases at J; junction bases unmatched: 4. CDR3 nucleotides: TGTGCCAGCAGCTTGGTAGCGGGGGACCTCACAGATACGCAGTATTTT. Its translation: CASSLVAGDLTDTQYF.

This clonotype was seen many times. The chain uses TRBV10-2 and TRBJ1-2; no clear D. Germline values: CDR1 WSHSY, CDR2 SAAADI. Trimming took off 3 bases at V and 0 bases at J, with 11 bases between the two ends. The CDR3 extends over 15 amino acids. CDR3 bases: TGCGCCAGCAGTGAAGATGGCAGAGCTAACTATGGCTACACCTTC. Translated, it gives CASSEDGRANYGYTF.

The sample holds many counts of this clonotype. This chain links TRBV20-1 with TRBJ1-3; 7 nucleotides align to TRBD1. This CDR3 is built from 14 residues. J was trimmed by 4 bases and V by 6 bases; bases with no gene match: 9. From germline, CDR1 is DFQATT and CDR2 SNEGSKA (reference sequence). The CDR3 region is CSARKGAGGNTIYF. The CDR3 nucleotides read TGCAGTGCGCGGAAGGGGGCCGGGGGAAACACCATATATTTT.

This clonotype was seen at least ten times. The chain is built from TRBV28 and TRBJ2-7; 9 nucleotides agree with TRBD2. The CDR3 covers 15 residues. The J segment lost 5 bases and the V segment lost 1 base, leaving 6 bases of the junction unmatched. Per the germline V gene, CDR1 is MDHEN and CDR2 is SYDVKM. CDR3 residues: CASSLSSGAGHEQYF. For the CDR3, the DNA is TGTGCCAGCAGTTTATCTAGCGGGGCCGGGCACGAGCAGTACTTC.

In this sample, this clonotype turned up many times. This chain connects TRBV4-1 to TRBJ1-5, with 8 bases identical to TRBD1. Trimming removed 2 bases from V and 0 bases from J; junction bases left unmatched: 12. This CDR3 comprises 19 residues. Looked up from germline, CDR1 is MGHRA and CDR2 is YSYEKL. Here the CDR3 reads CASSQYPLQGGNSNQPQHF. CDR3 in DNA: TGCGCCAGCAGCCAATATCCTTTACAGGGGGGAAATAGCAATCAGCCCCAGCATTTT.

The chain combines TRBV4-1 with TRBJ1-2, with 7 bases that match TRBD1. Looked up from germline, CDR1 is MGHRA and CDR2 is YSYEKL. V was pared by 3 bases and J by 8 bases, with 12 bases of the junction left unmatched. The CDR3 sequence is 15 residues long. The CDR3 DNA reads TGCGCCAGCAGCCAGGACAGGCCACTAGGGAGGGGCTACACCTTC. Translated: CASSQDRPLGRGYTF.

The chain combines TRBV3-1 with TRBJ2-3, with 7 bases identical to TRBD2. V dropped 1 base and J dropped 4; count of bases not matched to a gene: 11. CDR1 LGHDT and CDR2 YNNKEL come from the germline V gene (reference sequence). This CDR3 has 17 residues. The CDR3 sequence is CASSQVRAGVTADTQYF. CDR3 coding DNA: TGTGCCAGCAGCCAAGTTCGGGCGGGAGTTACCGCAGATACGCAGTATTTT.

This clonotype has just a few counts. This chain joins TRBV21-1 and TRBJ1-5. TRBV21-1 is a pseudogene locus. The CDR3 runs to 15 residues. CDR3 DNA sequence: TGTGCCAGCAGCAAAGGTGGCGGAAACAATCAGCCCCAGCATTTT. Encoded protein: CASSKGGGNNQPQHF.

This clonotype was observed at least ten times. The chain joins TRBV7-2 to TRBJ2-3; D not resolved. This CDR3 is built from 16 residues. Per the germline V gene, CDR1 is SGHTA and CDR2 is FQGNSA. V dropped 1 base and J dropped 6 bases, with 17 bases sitting between them. The CDR3 DNA reads TGTGCCAGCAGCTTAGTTGCTGCGCCCATAGGGGATACGCAGTATTTT. Its translation: CASSLVAAPIGDTQYF.

V and J are TRBV6-2 or TRBV6-3 and TRBJ2-1; TRBD1 or TRBD2 may be the D gene (5 bases each). This CDR3 has 14 residues. Germline-derived CDR1 and CDR2 are MNHEY and SVGEGT. V was clipped by 5 bases and J by 10 bases, with 18 bases between them. CDR3 sequence (DNA): TGTGCCAGCAGTCCCTCCGGGACCCGGAGGGAGCAGTTCTTC. Residues: CASSPSGTRREQFF.